This entry is about one T cell receptor beta chain. Its antigen is not known. Germline V lookup: CDR1 SGHAT, CDR2 FQDESV (reference sequence). V was trimmed by 5 bases and J by 5 bases, leaving 10 bases between them. The CDR3 totals 14 residues. Researchers amplified the TCR beta CDR3 regions from RNA transcripts. When the TCR CDR3 underwent first-round RT-PCR, the HTBI primer set was used. Via MiXCR, TCRdb re-called the multiplex PCR reads, giving one row per CDR3 protein. The sample records around 600,000 distinct CDR3 sequences, roughly 46% being singletons. These data originate in a study of T cells in Graves' hyperthyroidism and ophthalmopathy. Lactation, pregnancy, other autoimmune disease or uncontrolled infection excluded patients. Clinical symptoms, serum thyroxine, TRAb, thyroid ultrasound and orbital computed tomography established diagnosis. Overall study results and limits: Most clonotypes expanded in the thyroid (above 0.001) were also present in blood.

This receptor was identified in an adult man with Graves' disease, either hyperthyroidism or ophthalmopathy (not recorded which). The chain couples TRBV11-1 to TRBJ1-6; D possibly corresponds to TRBD1 (6 bases). Material: peripheral blood or thyroid tissue (not recorded which). The CDR3 reads CASSVTGNNSPLHF. The CDR3 nucleotides are TGTGCCAGCAGCGTCACAGGGAATAATTCACCCCTCCACTTT.